This TCR beta chain originates from a study of identical twins. This CDR3 comprises 19 residues. The ends lost 6 bases at V and 4 bases at J; junction bases unmatched: 18. From germline, CDR1 is ENHRY and CDR2 SYGVKD. This clonotype has a handful of counts. Each CDR3 protein is one row after TCRdb ran MiXCR on the 5' RACE reads. Of roughly 770,000 distinct CDR3 sequences listed, roughly 20% are singletons. These data were also filed under a second study, of T cells expressing NK-cell markers. As that study records: Clones of NKG2C+ T cells that had expanded were of unclear HCMV specificity.

The chain recombines TRBV10-3 with TRBJ2-1, with TRBD2 matching 10 bases. The origin of this receptor is a woman between 18 and 29 years old in good health. Sequenced: PBMCs. CDR3 in amino acids: CAISPAGLAGVRLYNEQFF. The CDR3 DNA reads as TGTGCCATCAGCCCCGCGGGGCTAGCGGGAGTCCGTTTATACAATGAGCAGTTCTTC.